The 15 T cell receptor beta chains given below trace back to one sample, sequenced in a study of Graves' ophthalmopathy and Graves' hyperthyroidism. RNA transcripts were the template, and TCR beta CDR3 regions were amplified from them. HTBI primers were used in a first-round RT-PCR, which preceded a second-round multiplex PCR. One entry per CDR3 protein, called by TCRdb with MiXCR from the multiplex PCR reads. The sample yields around 590,000 distinct CDR3 sequences, less than 40% seen once. Sequenced: peripheral blood or thyroid tissue (not recorded which). The receptors were gathered from an adult man with Graves' hyperthyroidism.

This chain connects TRBV7-2 to TRBJ1-1; unclear D gene. CDR1 is SGHTA, CDR2 FQGNSA, per germline. Trimming pared 0 bases from V and 4 bases from J, leaving 9 bases between. The CDR3 covers 14 residues. The CDR3 DNA sequence: TGTGCCAGCAGCTTAGCCGGCGCGAGCACTGAAGCTTTCTTT. Residues: CASSLAGASTEAFF.

V usage is TRBV7-9 and J usage is TRBJ2-2, with D perhaps matching TRBD2 (5 bases). Germline lookup yields CDR1 SEHNR and CDR2 FQNEAQ (reference sequence). This CDR3 spans 15 amino acids. The V end lost 6 bases, the J end lost 2 bases, and 13 bases lay between the germline ends. Here the CDR3 reads CASSLRDRNTGELFF. The CDR3 coding sequence is TGTGCCAGCAGTCTCCGGGATCGAAACACCGGGGAGCTGTTTTTT.

CDR3 coding DNA: TGTGCCGCCGCCGGGACAGGGGTTACCGGGGAGCTGTTTTTT. It yields the protein CAAAGTGVTGELFF. The chain employs TRBV10-3 and TRBJ2-2, with TRBD1 matching over 10 bases. The V and J ends lost 11 bases and 5 bases, in that order; junction bases with no gene match: 8. This CDR3 is built from 14 residues. Per the germline V gene, CDR1 is ENHRY and CDR2 is SYGVKD.

The chain has TRBV25-1 and TRBJ1-2, with 9 bases aligning to TRBD1. Trimming at V came to 5 bases and at J to 4 bases, leaving 8 bases not matched to a gene. This CDR3 has 15 residues. The germline V gene encodes CDR1 MGHDK and CDR2 SYGVNS. The CDR3 nucleotides are TGTGCCAGCAGTTTGCAGCCGGGACAGGGCTATGGCTACACCTTC. It translates to CASSLQPGQGYGYTF.

This chain connects TRBV29-1 to TRBJ2-7; 12 bases are a match to TRBD1. Trimming cost V 7 bases and J 7 bases; bases outside gene matches: 8. This CDR3 comprises 13 residues. The germline V gene has CDR1 SQVTM and CDR2 ANQGSEA. CDR3 DNA sequence: TGCAGCGCCGAGGGACAGGGGGCGCCTGAGCAGTACTTC. It yields the protein CSAEGQGAPEQYF.

There are many counts of this clonotype. The chain couples TRBV6-6 to TRBJ2-5; either TRBD1 or TRBD2 may supply D (6 bases each). With 8 bases removed from V and 4 bases from J, the gap between germline ends came to 14 bases. Germline loops: CDR1 MNHNY, CDR2 SVGAGI (reference sequence). The length of the CDR3 is 13 residues. The CDR3 sequence is CASVGGQRETQYF. The CDR3 DNA reads as TGTGCCAGCGTGGGGGGACAACGAGAGACCCAGTACTTC.

The chain links TRBV10-3 to TRBJ1-6, with D hard to call. V was trimmed by 10 bases and J by 7 bases, leaving 17 bases between them. The CDR3 contains 14 residues. In germline, CDR1 is ENHRY, CDR2 SYGVKD. The CDR3 region has the DNA TGTGCCAGCAGACCGAGACCGCTAAATTCACCCCTCCACTTT. It codes for CASRPRPLNSPLHF.

This clonotype was recorded many times. V and J are TRBV12-3 or TRBV12-4 and TRBJ1-2; D unclear. The CDR3 length is 13 residues. Trimming took off 7 bases at V and 6 bases at J, with 15 bases between the two ends. The CDR3: CASTINSANGYTF. In nucleotides, the CDR3 is TGTGCCAGCACTATTAACTCGGCTAATGGCTACACCTTC.

This clonotype was detected many times. The CDR3 does not close with the conserved phenylalanine or tryptophan, likely indicating a read error. The chain employs TRBV7-2 and TRBJ2-7; 7 bases line up with TRBD1. V dropped 5 bases and J dropped 3; count of bases not matched to a gene: 1. CDR3 length: 12 amino acids. Looked up from germline, CDR1 is SGHTA and CDR2 is FQGNSA. The CDR3 loop reads CASSTGVYEQYL. CDR3 nucleotides: TGTGCCAGCAGCACAGGGGTCTACGAGCAGTACCTC.

This clonotype was found a few times. This chain uses TRBV28 with TRBJ2-5; D is perhaps TRBD2 (6 bases). The CDR3 extends over 15 amino acids. Germline CDR1 reads MDHEN; CDR2 reads SYDVKM. The V end was cut by 2 bases, the J end by 4 bases, with 14 bases between. The CDR3 DNA reads as TGTGCCAGCAGTTTAGGCGGCGGGGTCCCAGAGACCCAGTACTTC. It codes for CASSLGGGVPETQYF.

This clonotype was recorded at least ten times. The chain is built from TRBV24-1 and TRBJ2-2; 8 bases match TRBD2. Germline CDR1 and CDR2: KGHDR and SFDVKD. The ends lost 5 bases at V and 3 bases at J; junction bases unmatched: 10. The CDR3 loop spans 17 amino acids. In DNA form, the CDR3 reads TGTGCCACCAGTGCCGTCAGCGGGAGAGCCGACACCGGGGAGCTGTTTTTT. This gives the protein CATSAVSGRADTGELFF.

This clonotype was detected ten times or more. An end of the junction differs from the germline gene, which may be a read error. The CDR3, as DNA: TGCAGTGCTAGTAGTCGGACAGGTCTCATCGCCGGCACCTACGGGCAGTACTTC. Translated: CSASSRTGLIAGTYGQYF. The V gene is TRBV20-1, the J gene TRBJ2-7; 7 positions match TRBD1. The CDR3 has 18 amino acids. Per germline, CDR1 DFQATT and CDR2 SNEGSKA (reference sequence).

The chain links TRBV3-1 to TRBJ1-1; D is possibly TRBD1 (6 bases). There are 16 residues in the CDR3. V dropped 2 bases and J dropped 0 bases, with 13 bases sitting between them. The germline CDR1 and CDR2 sequences are LGHDT and YNNKEL (reference sequence). The CDR3 loop is CASSQTLSGVNTEAFF. DNA of the CDR3: TGTGCCAGCAGCCAAACACTCTCAGGGGTGAACACTGAAGCTTTCTTT.

The V call is TRBV2, the J call TRBJ2-5; D is undetermined. V gave up 4 bases and J gave up 5 bases, with 5 bases separating them. The CDR3 loop spans 11 amino acids. The germline V gene encodes CDR1 SNHLY and CDR2 FYNNEI. The CDR3 nucleotides are TGTGCCAGCAGTGTTTCGGAGACCCAGTACTTC. This sequence encodes CASSVSETQYF.

This rearrangement joins TRBV20-1 to TRBJ2-5, with TRBD2 matching 7 bases. V lost 4 bases and J lost 1; bases outside the gene matches: 3. CDR1 DFQATT and CDR2 SNEGSKA come from the germline V gene (reference sequence). The CDR3 spans 13 residues. For the CDR3, the DNA is TGCAGTGCTATAGGGACTACCCAAGAGACCCAGTACTTC. The encoded protein is CSAIGTTQETQYF.